This entry concerns a single T cell receptor (beta chain). Its antigen remains undetermined. No much larger clone exists at a distance of one base, and base qualities are not known. The collaborating institutions used their own protocols to collect whole blood in K2EDTA tubes. For TCRbeta analysis, collaborators shipped samples in one of three forms: frozen whole blood, isolated PBMCs, or DNA extracted from either of those sample types. The CDR3 has 13 amino acids, counting the end cysteine and phenylalanine. The retained sequence is limited to the CDR3, 39 bases, with the frame set at the first base. V drops 3 bases and J drops 4 bases, leaving 9 bases in between. The source of the sample is a study of blood T cell repertoires in COVID-19 (dated by TCRdb to the early 2020s). About the study as a whole: Samples covering the acute and convalescent phases of COVID-19 were provided by collaborators in the United States, Italy and Spain. Where available, HLA class I and class II types were taken from metadata supplied by the sample provider and were not determined by assay-based typing. The dataset comprised deeply sampled blood TCRbeta repertoires from subjects exposed to, actively infected with, or recovered from COVID-19. A de-identified subject ID, COVID-19 status, age in years and sex were almost always included in the sample metadata. A freely available public database, intended as a resource for researchers studying the immune response to SARS-CoV-2, is where the repertoires were released. Samples came from the ongoing ImmuneRACE study (first 160 participants) plus 1,254 subjects from 6 global collaborators. The material from the prospective study consisted of cDNA or gDNA derived from T cells, B-cell-depleted T cells, or PBMCs. The research as a whole found: The amount of clinical and demographic metadata varied by source and participant and was provided uncurated.

TCRbeta CDR3 regions were amplified from genomic DNA by means of the immunoSEQ Assay, a bias-controlled multiplex PCR. In the original analysis: The number of nucleated cells in each sample was estimated by amplification of reference gene primers within the assay. To quantify the absolute abundance of each unique TCRbeta CDR3 rearrangement, sequence reads were collapsed and filtered. For each sample, productive Simpson clonality was calculated as the square root of Simpson's diversity index over productive rearrangements. Imported from immuneACCESS, the table was reduced by TCRdb to in-frame sequences with V and J called. These copies leave out some clones; in studies compared against another copy, an unresolved V gene accounts for under half, and the cause of the remainder is not known. Clone size and V and J calls were adopted from that table, with D and trimming inferred from the DNA. This sample lists roughly 140,000 clones; around four fifths were detected once. Under 3% of the sample belongs to the ten largest clones.

The V and J segments used are TRBV12-3 or TRBV12-4 and TRBJ2-5; matching of 5 bases hints at TRBD2 as the D gene. The sequencing input was peripheral blood. The sequence was collected from a middle-aged woman with active or convalescent COVID-19. The CDR3 has the sequence CASSFGGRETQYF. The nucleotide sequence is TGTGCCAGCAGTTTCGGCGGGCGAGAGACCCAGTACTTC.